This T cell receptor beta chain came from a study of response to subunit inactivated influenza vaccine. This clonotype was seen only a few times. What it binds is not known. In TCRdb, the RT-PCR reads were re-called with MiXCR into one record per CDR3 protein. This table holds 500,000 to 600,000 distinct CDR3 sequences, around 11% found once. V trimming: 5 bases; J trimming: 9 bases; junction bases outside the gene matches: 9. The CDR3 totals 15 residues. CDR1 and CDR2 from the germline V gene are MNHEY and SVGEGT. General study points: The study's authors posited that every seasonal influenza vaccination enlists few new T cells.

The input for sequencing was PBMCs from blood, taken on the day of vaccination. This chain connects TRBV6-2 or TRBV6-3 to TRBJ1-6, with 8 bases identical to TRBD1. The sequence was collected from a man in his fifties who received an inactivated influenza vaccine. CDR3 protein: CASSPPHRGSSPLHF. The CDR3, as DNA: TGTGCCAGCAGTCCCCCCCACAGGGGGAGTTCACCCCTCCACTTT.